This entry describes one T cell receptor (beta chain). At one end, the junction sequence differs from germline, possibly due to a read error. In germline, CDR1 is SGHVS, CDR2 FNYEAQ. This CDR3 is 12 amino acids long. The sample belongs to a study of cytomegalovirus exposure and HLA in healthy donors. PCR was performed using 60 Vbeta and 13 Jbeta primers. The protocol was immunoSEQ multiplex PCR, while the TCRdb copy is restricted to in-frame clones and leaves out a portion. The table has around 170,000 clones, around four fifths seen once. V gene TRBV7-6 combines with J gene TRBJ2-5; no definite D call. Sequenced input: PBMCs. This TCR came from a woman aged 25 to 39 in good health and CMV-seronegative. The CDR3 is CASRLDGETQYF. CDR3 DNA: TGTGCCAGCAGGTTAGACGGGGAGACCCAGTACTTC.